Listed below are T cell receptor beta chains from one sample, sequenced in a study of blood T cell repertoires in COVID-19. Profiling relied on immunoSEQ multiplex PCR, and the TCRdb table lists in-frame clones only, not all of them. Of around 300,000 clones listed, approximately 90% were seen once; the top ten hold approximately 2%. Material for sequencing was PBMCs or T cells enriched from blood (not recorded which). The receptors come from a woman aged 55-70 years in a cohort exposed to, infected with or recovered from COVID-19 (not recorded which). Both conserved end residues are part of each CDR3. D genes are given only for firm matches. Some rows mark clone size as missing; the rest say once, few, many or name a class of expanded clone.

TRBJ2-3	TRBV11-3	TRBD1	-	TGTGCCAGCAAACAGGGGGGAAGCACAGATACGCAGTATTTT	CASKQGGSTDTQYF
TRBJ2-1	TRBV28	-	-	TGTGCCAGCACCTTCGGGCAGGGGCAGACCTACAATGAGCAGTTCTTC	CASTFGQGQTYNEQFF
TRBJ1-5	TRBV9	-	few	TGTGCCAGCAGCGTAGATCCAAGCCAGCCCCAGCATTTT	CASSVDPSQPQHF
TRBJ1-1	TRBV2	-	-	TGTGCCAGCATAAACAGGGAGAAAGGCACTGAAGCTTTCTTT	CASINREKGTEAFF
TRBJ1-5	TRBV28	-	-	TGTGCCAGCAGTTTGGGGGCCGGGCGGCCCCAGCATTTT	CASSLGAGRPQHF
TRBJ2-1	TRBV29-1	TRBD2	-	TGCAGCGTTGACGGGACTAGCTATGAGCAGTTCTTC	CSVDGTSYEQFF
TRBJ2-1	TRBV28	TRBD2	-	TGTGCCAGCGTTCCTTCCCCCCCCCTAGCGGGAGCGAACAATGAGCAGTTCTTC	CASVPSPPLAGANNEQFF
TRBJ1-1	TRBV7-9	TRBD1	-	TGTGCCACAGGACAGGGCACTGAAGCTTTCTTT	CATGQGTEAFF
TRBJ2-7	TRBV28	TRBD2	-	TGTGCCAGCAGTTGGGTAGCGGGGACTCTCTACTACGAGCAGTACTTC	CASSWVAGTLYYEQYF
TRBJ2-7	TRBV7-9	-	-	TGTGCCAGCAGCTTAGGGACTTATTACGAGCAGTACTTC	CASSLGTYYEQYF
TRBJ1-4	TRBV5-5	TRBD1	-	TGTGCCAGCAGCTTCACAGGGGGCGCGACTAATGAAAAACTGTTTTTT	CASSFTGGATNEKLFF
TRBJ2-2	TRBV10-3	TRBD2	-	TGTGCCATCAGTGAGTCTCTATCGGCGGGGGTCCCCGGGGAGCTGTTTTTT	CAISESLSAGVPGELFF
TRBJ2-1	TRBV2	-	-	TGTGCCAGCAGTTGGAGGACAGTTGACAATGAGCAGTTCTTC	CASSWRTVDNEQFF
TRBJ2-7	TRBV28	-	-	TGTGCCAGCAGGGAAGAGGGCCGATACGAGCAGTACTTC	CASREEGRYEQYF
TRBJ2-1	TRBV7-7	-	-	TGTGCTAGCAGCTTAGGTTTAGCGCCCTACAATGAGCAGTTCTTC	CASSLGLAPYNEQFF
TRBJ1-4	TRBV5-4	TRBD1	-	TGTGCCAGCAGTCGGGACAGGTCGGGAGAAAAACTGTTTTTT	CASSRDRSGEKLFF
TRBJ2-7	TRBV6-1	TRBD2	once	TGTGCCAGCAGTGAGTGGGGGGGGAGCGAGCAGTACTTC	CASSEWGGSEQYF
TRBJ2-1	TRBV5-1	TRBD1	-	TGCGCCAGCAGCTTGGGACAGGGGACCTACAATGAGCAGTTCTTC	CASSLGQGTYNEQFF
TRBJ2-7	TRBV10-3	-	-	TGTGCCATCAGTGACCCTGGACTTAGCTCCTACGAGCAGTACTTC	CAISDPGLSSYEQYF
TRBJ2-7	TRBV2	-	-	TGTGCCAGCAGCCTCAGCTCCTACGAGCAGTACTTC	CASSLSSYEQYF
TRBJ1-2	TRBV19	-	few	TGTGCCAGTAGTATCAACAGGTACTATGGCTACACCTTC	CASSINRYYGYTF
TRBJ2-7	TRBV19	TRBD2	-	TGTGCCAGTAGTGATTGGACTAGCGGGACCTACGAGCAGTACTTC	CASSDWTSGTYEQYF
TRBJ2-5	TRBV4-1	-	once	TGCGCCAGCAGCCAAGACGGGGTATACCAAGAGACCCAGTACTTC	CASSQDGVYQETQYF
TRBJ1-5	TRBV18	-	once	TGTGCCAGCGCACGGGGGTTGGCGGGGGCAGGGCCCCAGCATTTT	CASARGLAGAGPQHF
TRBJ2-2	TRBV12-5	TRBD1	once	TGTGCTAGTGGATCATCCGGGACAGGGGGTTTCGGGGAGCTGTTTTTT	CASGSSGTGGFGELFF
TRBJ1-2	TRBV28	-	-	TGTGCCAGCACCCAGAACTATGGCTACACCTTC	CASTQNYGYTF
TRBJ1-2	TRBV11-2	-	-	TGTGCCAGCAGCTCTAGACAGGCACTTCCTAACTATGGCTACACCTTC	CASSSRQALPNYGYTF
TRBJ2-1	TRBV6-5	TRBD1	few	TGTGCCAGCAGATCGCAGGGGGCGCTGAATGAGCAGTTCTTC	CASRSQGALNEQFF
TRBJ1-1	TRBV19	-	-	TGTGCCCAGGCGTGGCAGGGGGAAGCTTTCTTT	CAQAWQGEAFF
TRBJ2-5	TRBV5-1	TRBD1	-	TGCGCCAGCAGCCGGGGACAGGGGGCAGGAGAGACCCAGTACTTC	CASSRGQGAGETQYF
TRBJ2-3	TRBV2	TRBD2	-	TGTGCCAGCAGTGAATACGGTAGCGGGAGTACAGATACGCAGTATTTT	CASSEYGSGSTDTQYF
TRBJ1-5	TRBV5-1	-	-	TGCGCCAGCAGCTTGGAACCCAGTCAGCCCCAGCATTTT	CASSLEPSQPQHF
TRBJ2-7	TRBV11-2	TRBD2	-	TGTGCCAGCAGCTTCCCTAGCGGGAGGGTCCGCGAGCAGTACTTC	CASSFPSGRVREQYF
TRBJ2-3	TRBV5-1	-	once	TGCGCCAGCAGCTTGCCGGGAGCTGGAGATACGCAGTATTTT	CASSLPGAGDTQYF
TRBJ2-1	TRBV5-1	-	few	TGCGCCAGCAGCTCGTTGAGGGCCTACAATGAGCAGTTCTTC	CASSSLRAYNEQFF
TRBJ2-7	TRBV28	-	few	TGTGCCAGCAGTTTCTGGCAGGGCCACGAGCAGTACTTC	CASSFWQGHEQYF
TRBJ1-2	TRBV30	-	-	TGTGCCTGGAGTACACAGGCTGCAGGGTTCAACTATGGCTACACCTTC	CAWSTQAAGFNYGYTF
TRBJ1-2	TRBV27	TRBD1	-	TGTGCCAGCAGTCAAATTACCGGGACAGGAAATAACTATGGCTACACCTTC	CASSQITGTGNNYGYTF
TRBJ2-7	TRBV18	TRBD2	-	TGTGCCAGCTCACCCGCTACTAGCGGGAGCTCGACTCCCTACGAGCAGTACTTC	CASSPATSGSSTPYEQYF
TRBJ2-1	TRBV19	TRBD2	-	TGTGCCAGTGGGGGGACTAGCGGGAGGGCCTGGGATGAGCAGTTCTTC	CASGGTSGRAWDEQFF
TRBJ1-2	TRBV27	-	-	TGTGCCAGCAGGGCGGGGGTCTATGGCTACACCTTC	CASRAGVYGYTF
TRBJ2-5	TRBV24-1	TRBD2	-	TGTGCCACCAGTACCGGGCTAGCGGGCGAGACCCAGTACTTC	CATSTGLAGETQYF
TRBJ2-1	TRBV6-5	TRBD2	-	TGTGCCAGCAGTATGACTAGCGGGAGGAGTGGTGAGCAGTTCTTC	CASSMTSGRSGEQFF
TRBJ1-2	TRBV5-8	-	once	TGTGCCAGCAGCTTAACCAGGGTTGGCTACACCTTC	CASSLTRVGYTF
TRBJ1-2	TRBV12-3/TRBV12-4	TRBD1	-	TGTGCCAGCAGGGGACAGGGGGACTATGGCTACACCTTC	CASRGQGDYGYTF
TRBJ2-7	TRBV19	-	-	TGTGCCAGTAGGCGATCGGGGAGTTTCTCCTACGAGCAGTACTTC	CASRRSGSFSYEQYF
TRBJ1-6	TRBV7-2	-	few	TGTGCCAGCAGCTTAGAACAGGTTGCGGCTAATTCACCCCTCCACTTT	CASSLEQVAANSPLHF
TRBJ1-5	TRBV7-2	-	few	TGTGCCAGCAGCTTGGGGCAGCTTAATCAGCCCCAGCATTTT	CASSLGQLNQPQHF
TRBJ2-5	TRBV10-1	-	-	TGCGCCAGAGAGCTAGCTCCTTTCCAAGAGACCCAGTACTTC	CARELAPFQETQYF
TRBJ1-5	TRBV28	-	-	TGTGCCAGCAGTTTTACAGGGAAAAGAAGGCCCCAGCATTTT	CASSFTGKRRPQHF
TRBJ2-2	TRBV21-1	-	-	TGTGCCAGCTCGGACAGGGGGACACCGAACACCGGGGAGCTGTTTTTT	CASSDRGTPNTGELFF
TRBJ1-4	TRBV19	-	-	TGTGCCAGTAGTATTAGTCCGTCTAGTGAAAAACTGTTTTTT	CASSISPSSEKLFF
TRBJ2-3	TRBV27	-	-	TGTGCCAGCAGCCTGGGGGCCACAGATACGCAGTATTTT	CASSLGATDTQYF
TRBJ2-7	TRBV28	-	-	TGTGCCAGCAGTTTTTCAGGACTACGAGGATCCTACGAGCAGTACTTC	CASSFSGLRGSYEQYF
TRBJ1-1	TRBV4-2	TRBD1	-	TGTGCCAGCAGCCAACTTGGACAGGCGAACACTGAAGCTTTCTTT	CASSQLGQANTEAFF
TRBJ2-7	TRBV28	-	-	TGTGCCAGCAGTGAGACAGGTAGCTCCTACGAGCAGTACTTC	CASSETGSSYEQYF
TRBJ2-5	TRBV27	-	-	TGTGCCAGCAGTTTGGGCCTACAAGAGACCCAGTACTTC	CASSLGLQETQYF
TRBJ2-1	TRBV6-5	TRBD2	-	TGTGCCAGCAGTTCAGCGGGAGGGTCCTACAATGAGCAGTTCTTC	CASSSAGGSYNEQFF
TRBJ1-1	TRBV29-1	-	-	TGCAGCGTTGCGGACCAGCATAGACAGGCAGAAGCTTTCTTT	CSVADQHRQAEAFF
TRBJ1-3	TRBV6-6	-	once	TGTGCCACCCGAGAGCTCTCTGGAAACACCATATATTTT	CATRELSGNTIYF